This TCR beta chain was profiled in a study of brain T cells in children with intractable seizures. About this clone itself: As yet, its antigen is unknown.

In germline, CDR1 is SGHKS, CDR2 YYEKEE (reference sequence). J gave up 8 bases and V 3 bases, and 16 bases lay outside the gene matches. This CDR3 contains 17 residues. Sequencing used immunoSEQ multiplex PCR; TCRdb keeps in-frame clones, though not all of them. Among over 20,000 clones listed, 94% were seen once. Findings and limits, study-wide: HCMV serostatus was not known, and viral specificity came from CDR3 similarity only. Pre- and post-surgery blood differed in depth, so pre-surgery absences may be undersampling.

Only cases whose brain tissue showed the highest T cell transcript signatures were sequenced. The gene calls are TRBV5-5 and TRBJ2-3; 9 nucleotides agree with TRBD2. The sample in question was peripheral blood, obtained at surgery. The receptor was isolated from a boy aged 5-17 years with focal cortical dysplasia and intractable seizures. CDR3 sequence (DNA): TGTGCCAGCAGCTCAACCGCCGGGACCCCAGCGGGGGGTACGCAGTATTTT. This gives the protein CASSSTAGTPAGGTQYF.